This entry describes one T cell receptor (beta chain). The entry originates in a study of blood T cell repertoires in COVID-19. Study overall: Some COVID-19 samples were acute and others convalescent; all came from the United States, Italy and Spain.

Germline assignment: CDR1 SNHLY and CDR2 FYNNEI. CDR3 length equals 14 residues. Trimming shortened V by 4 bases and J by 7 bases, and 11 bases separated the two germline ends. The repertoire was sequenced with immunoSEQ multiplex PCR; TCRdb's copy has only in-frame clones and lacks some. The top ten clones hold around 1.2% of a sample with roughly 410,000 clones, about 90% of them seen once. This chain connects TRBV2 to TRBJ1-6; D ambiguous. The TCR was taken from a man aged 35-49 years with acute or convalescent COVID-19. The sample comprised peripheral blood. The CDR3 DNA is TGTGCCAGCAGTGGATACAGCTTAAATTCACCCCTCCACTTT. Its protein is CASSGYSLNSPLHF.